This TCR beta chain was obtained from a study of PD-1 blockade in classical Hodgkin lymphoma (TCRdb year 2020). Turning to the overall study: Nivolumab dosing was 3 mg/kg intravenously every 2 weeks, continuing until either disease progression or unacceptable toxicity. The study used CyTOF and TCR beta sequencing to define a peripheral blood immune signature of response to PD-1 blockade in classical Hodgkin lymphoma.

Reading the label with the study, this specimen's time point is: cycle 4 day 1 (C4D1), after less than seven weeks of nivolumab. Every trial patient had relapsed following autologous stem cell transplantation, and prior brentuximab vedotin exposure was what differed among cohorts A, B and C. The trial cohort comprised roughly 50 patients with relapsed/refractory classical Hodgkin lymphoma whose best overall responses were complete response, partial response or progressive disease. Trial patients were treated with single-agent nivolumab in the multi-cohort phase II CheckMate 205 trial. An independent review committee assessed best overall response by applying the 2007 International Working Group response criteria. Trial PBMCs were collected just before the start of nivolumab (C1D1) and during therapy at cycle 2 day 1 and cycle 4 day 1. Peripheral blood was collected in 8 mL Vacutainer Cell Preparation Tubes, from which PBMCs were isolated by centrifugation and then cryopreserved.

The CDR3 holds 14 amino acids from the cysteine to the phenylalanine. The only DNA kept is the CDR3, 42 bases in frame from the first base. The germline V gene (reference sequence) provides CDR1 MNHEY and CDR2 SMNVEV. Clipping removes 5 bases from V and 3 bases from J, with 3 as the unmatched junction base count. Beyond this particular receptor, the publication reports: Baseline TCR diversity was reported to be lower in newly diagnosed patients than in healthy donors and to be lower still in relapsed/refractory patients. CD4+ but not CD8+ TCR diversity rose significantly by C4D1 (p=0.0027 vs p=0.16), most apparent in complete responders (p=0.02). The study was limited to a single clinical trial cohort, and causes of repertoire differences, possibly disease activity or prior therapy, remained undefined. Among trial patients, those achieving complete response had baseline diversity similar to that of newly diagnosed patients, while diversity was significantly lower in partial responders and progressors. Lower diversity was seen in patients whose nivolumab began less than 1 year after ASCT, and these patients were left out of later analyses so that immune reconstitution would not confound the results.

The Qiagen DNeasy kit was used to extract genomic DNA both from unsorted PBMCs and from the negatively selected CD4+ and CD8+ fractions. TCR beta CDR3 regions were amplified by immunoSEQ multiplex PCR using primers annealing to V and J segments. Amplification bias was minimized using a synthetic immune receptor repertoire, and residual bias was removed computationally after sequencing. On the authors' methods: Repertoire diversity was quantified as the Shannon entropy index using custom Python scripts. Unsorted, CD4+ and CD8+ repertoires were analyzed separately, except in combined analyses where CD4+ and CD8+ sequences were merged in silico. A clone counted as expanded when the clone's frequency after treatment rose at least 2-fold relative to C1D1, and clones undetected at baseline were given a pseudocount of 0.5. Clones with 0 or 1 copy at C1D1 were classified as singleton clones, and clones with 2 or more copies were classified as non-singleton clones. Clones expanded in unsorted samples were labelled as CD4+, CD8+ or unknown by matching protein sequences in sorted samples from the same patient. Wilcoxon tests on paired samples were used to test changes in diversity from C1D1 to C4D1. Sourced from immuneACCESS, this table was stored by TCRdb with only in-frame sequences that have V and J called. A share of the clones is absent; for the studies checked, an unresolved V gene accounts for under half, and the remainder has no known explanation. V and J calls and clone size are given by that table; D and trimming were obtained from the DNA. The sample includes some 30,000 clones, with over 55% observed a single time. The top ten hold roughly 3.6% of the sample.

On this clone: The antigen this receptor binds is unknown. Nothing much larger sits one base from this clone, and base qualities are not available.

This specimen consisted of peripheral blood mononuclear cells (PBMCs), obtained before the fourth cycle of nivolumab. Rearrangement joined TRBV27 to TRBJ2-5; 10 bases in the junction line up with TRBD2. This TCR came from a human donor with classical Hodgkin lymphoma. The nucleotides are TGTGCCAGCAGTGGACTAGCGGCAAAAGAGACCCAGTACTTC. Its protein reads: CASSGLAAKETQYF.